This T cell receptor beta chain appears in the sequencing data of a study of cytomegalovirus exposure and HLA in healthy donors. Findings of the study overall: The authors listed 180 or so TCR beta chains as cytomegalovirus-associated.

This clone was seen a few times. Its matching antigen is unknown. The repertoire was sequenced with immunoSEQ multiplex PCR; TCRdb's copy has only in-frame clones and lacks some. The sample consists of around 120,000 clones, 88% of them appearing once. V was cut by 5 bases and J by 0 bases, with 14 bases left in between. The germline V gene has CDR1 MNHNY and CDR2 SVGAGI (reference sequence). CDR3 length equals 15 residues. Sequencing used PBMCs. V gene TRBV6-6 combines with J gene TRBJ2-7; the D gene is possibly TRBD2 (5 bases). This TCR was sampled from a man aged 18 to 29 in good health and CMV-seronegative. The CDR3 DNA reads TGTGCCAGCAGTGCCGAGGACTTAAGCTCCTACGAGCAGTACTTC. This encodes CASSAEDLSSYEQYF.